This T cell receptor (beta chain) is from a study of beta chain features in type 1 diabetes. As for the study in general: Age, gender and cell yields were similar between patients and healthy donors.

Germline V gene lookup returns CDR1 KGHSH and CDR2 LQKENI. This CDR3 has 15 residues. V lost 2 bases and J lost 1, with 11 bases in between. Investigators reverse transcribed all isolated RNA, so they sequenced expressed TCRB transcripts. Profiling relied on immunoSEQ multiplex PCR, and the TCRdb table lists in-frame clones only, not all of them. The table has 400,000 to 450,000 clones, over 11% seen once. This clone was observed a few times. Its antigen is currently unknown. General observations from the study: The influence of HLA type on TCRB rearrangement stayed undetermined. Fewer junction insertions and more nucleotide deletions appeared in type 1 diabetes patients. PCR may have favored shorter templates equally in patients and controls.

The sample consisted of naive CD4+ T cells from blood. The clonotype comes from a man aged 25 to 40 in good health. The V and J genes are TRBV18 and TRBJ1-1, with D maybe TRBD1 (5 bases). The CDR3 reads CASSPSPGQNTEAFF. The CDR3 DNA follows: TGTGCCAGCTCACCATCCCCAGGACAGAACACTGAAGCTTTCTTT.